These 24 T cell receptor beta chains originate from one sample sequenced in a study of blood T cells in healthy people across ages. Then a second PCR, running about 7 to 11 cycles, was carried out with a sample-barcoded 5' primer and a J-beta primer mix. TCRdb reprocessed the 5' RACE reads with MiXCR, giving one entry per CDR3 protein. Of about 1.1 million distinct CDR3 sequences listed, around two fifths were seen once; the top ten hold over 10%. The sample comprised blood. The origin of the receptors is a man between 18 and 29 years old in good health.

V is TRBV7-9 and J is TRBJ2-1, with TRBD2 matching over 12 bases. Trimming removed 3 bases from V and 3 bases from J; junction bases left unmatched: 6. The V gene's germline CDR1 is SEHNR and CDR2 FQNEAQ (reference sequence). CDR3 size: 17 residues. CDR3: CASSLRLAGDLYNEQFF. For the CDR3, the DNA is TGTGCCAGCAGCTTGAGACTAGCGGGGGACCTCTACAATGAGCAGTTCTTC.

Details on this clonotype: A much bigger clone sits one base away, suggesting this may be a read error. The chain joins TRBV6-6 to TRBJ1-5, with D hard to call. The CDR3 has 12 residues. The germline V gene encodes CDR1 MNHNY and CDR2 SVGAGI (reference sequence). As DNA, the CDR3 is TGTACCAGCGCAGCTCCTAATCAGCCCCAGCATTTT. This gives the protein CTSAAPNQPQHF.

This clonotype turned up a few times. This sequence joins TRBV20-1 and TRBJ2-7; 8 bases fit TRBD1. The junction had 6 bases not matched to a gene; V was cut back by 5 bases and J by 0 bases. Germline values: CDR1 DFQATT, CDR2 SNEGSKA (reference sequence). CDR3 length equals 14 residues. CDR3: CSASGTGNSYEQYF. As DNA, the CDR3 is TGCAGTGCTTCCGGGACAGGCAACTCCTACGAGCAGTACTTC.

The chain uses TRBV6-2 or TRBV6-3 and TRBJ2-1; the D gene is possibly TRBD1 (6 bases). V lost 0 bases and J lost 7, with 10 bases in between. The germline CDR1 and CDR2 sequences are MNHEY and SVGEGT. CDR3 size: 14 residues. CDR3 DNA: TGTGCCAGCAGTTACTCGAACACAGGGAATGAGCAGTTCTTC. Encoded protein: CASSYSNTGNEQFF.

This sequence joins TRBV9 and TRBJ2-3; D call uncertain. Germline loops: CDR1 SGDLS, CDR2 YYNGEE. The CDR3 has 14 amino acids. The V gene lost 0 bases and the J gene lost 3 bases, with 8 bases spanning the gap. In DNA, the CDR3 is TGTGCCAGCAGCGTAGAACAGATTACAGATACGCAGTATTTT. It codes for CASSVEQITDTQYF.

Concerning this clonotype: A read error may account for a junction end that differs from germline. The chain uses TRBV4-2 and TRBJ1-2; tentative D call: TRBD1 (5 bases). There are 15 residues in the CDR3. Germline loops: CDR1 LGHNA, CDR2 YNFKEQ. CDR3 coding DNA: TGTGCTAGCAGCACGACCGGGACGTGGTGGGAAGGCTACACCTTC. Translated, it gives CASSTTGTWWEGYTF.

J is TRBJ2-1 and V is TRBV7-2; TRBD1 aligns across 8 bases. The J call is in doubt because the DNA end fits TRBJ2-7 better. In germline, CDR1 is SGHTA, CDR2 FQGNSA. CDR3 size: 16 residues. The CDR3 region has the DNA TGTGCCAGCAGCACCCGACAGGGGACAACCTACAATGAGCAGTACTTC. The encoded protein is CASSTRQGTTYNEQYF.

The gene calls are TRBV9 and TRBJ2-3, with 10 bases lining up with TRBD1. The CDR3 length is 17 residues. CDR1 and CDR2 from the germline V gene are SGDLS and YYNGEE. V lost 4 bases, J lost 2 bases, and 10 bases stayed unmatched. The CDR3 loop is CASSPKGQGIYTDTQYF. The CDR3 coding sequence is TGTGCCAGCAGCCCTAAGGGACAGGGGATTTACACAGATACGCAGTATTTT.

This clonotype was seen a handful of times. The rearrangement links TRBV12-3 or TRBV12-4 to TRBJ1-1; 7 bases map to TRBD1. The CDR3 extends over 14 amino acids. The J segment lost 1 base and the V segment lost 6 bases, leaving 5 bases of the junction unmatched. CDR3 in amino acids: CASRPGQTNTEAFF. For the CDR3, the DNA is TGTGCCAGCAGGCCGGGACAGACGAACACTGAAGCTTTCTTT.

This chain connects TRBV6-5 to TRBJ2-7, with 8 bases lining up with TRBD1. J was trimmed by 7 bases and V by 4 bases; bases with no gene match: 18. The CDR3 has 17 amino acids. Per germline, CDR1 MNHEY and CDR2 SVGAGI. CDR3 bases: TGTGCCAGCAGTTCCGGCGCCGGGACAGGTTCTTTTCGTGAGCAGTACTTC. Translating it yields CASSSGAGTGSFREQYF.

This clonotype was recorded a few times. The CDR3 protein is CASSSGTAGTDTQYF. The CDR3, as DNA: TGTGCCAGCAGCTCGGGAACCGCGGGCACAGATACGCAGTATTTT. The chain combines TRBV12-3 or TRBV12-4 with TRBJ2-3; D might be TRBD2 (5 bases). CDR3 length: 15 amino acids. The V end was cut by 6 bases, the J end by 1 base, with 14 bases between.

J is TRBJ2-4 and V is TRBV18, with a tentative D call TRBD1 (5 bases). This CDR3 contains 16 residues. V was trimmed by 6 bases and J by 7 bases, leaving 22 bases between them. The germline gives CDR1 KGHSH, CDR2 LQKENI. The CDR3 sequence: CASSSREGAIRNIQYF. CDR3 bases: TGTGCCAGCTCCTCCAGGGAAGGGGCTATCAGGAACATTCAGTACTTC.

This clonotype was picked up a small number of times. The chain links TRBV24-1 to TRBJ2-3, with D uncertain. This CDR3 spans 14 amino acids. Deletions cut 4 bases from V and 1 base from J, with 8 bases between. Per the germline V gene, CDR1 is KGHDR and CDR2 is SFDVKD. The CDR3 region is CATSESRGTDTQYF. The DNA of the CDR3 is TGTGCCACCAGTGAGAGCCGGGGCACAGATACGCAGTATTTT.

This clonotype has only a few counts. The chain joins TRBV20-1 to TRBJ2-5, with 7 bases that match TRBD1. CDR3 size: 13 residues. Unmatched junction bases numbered 13, after V lost 4 bases and J lost 11 bases. In germline, CDR1 is DFQATT, CDR2 SNEGSKA (reference sequence). The CDR3 nucleotides are TGCAGTGCTATGACAGGGATGTACAATGAGCAGTACTTC. Translation gives CSAMTGMYNEQYF.

This clonotype has just a few counts. The chain is built from TRBV4-3 and TRBJ1-4; D remains unclear. V lost 4 bases to trimming and J lost 5 bases, with 20 bases between them. This CDR3 region has 17 residues. The V gene's germline CDR1 is LGHNA and CDR2 YSLEER. The chain's CDR3 is CASSRRTSENLNEKLFF. As DNA, the CDR3 is TGCGCCAGCAGCCGCCGGACGTCGGAGAACCTGAATGAAAAACTGTTTTTT.

CDR3 region: CSAHSTGAGYTF. CDR3 in DNA: TGCAGTGCTCACTCCACAGGGGCTGGCTACACCTTC. The chain carries TRBV20-1 and TRBJ1-2, with 7 nucleotides matching TRBD1. The V gene's germline CDR1 is DFQATT and CDR2 SNEGSKA (reference sequence). This CDR3 is 12 amino acids long. The trim removed 5 bases at V and 7 bases at J, leaving 7 bases unmatched.

The CDR3 nucleotides are TGCAGTGCTAGAGCTGGGACCCTAAATGAAGCTTTCTTT. The encoded protein is CSARAGTLNEAFF. This chain joins TRBV20-1 and TRBJ1-1; TRBD1 might be the D (5 bases). V was cut by 1 base and J by 7 bases, with 13 bases left in between. The CDR3 has 13 amino acids. CDR1 is DFQATT and CDR2 is SNEGSKA in the germline V gene (reference sequence).

This clonotype was counted ten times or more. V is TRBV10-3 and J is TRBJ1-1, with D uncertain. This CDR3 region has 12 residues. Deletions cut 5 bases from V and 1 base from J, with 5 bases between. CDR1 and CDR2 (germline): ENHRY, SYGVKD. The DNA of the CDR3 is TGTGCCATCAGTAGGACGAACACTGAAGCTTTCTTT. Encoded protein: CAISRTNTEAFF.

This clonotype was seen more than once but under ten times. The chain is built from TRBV28 and TRBJ1-1, with a possible D match to TRBD1 (5 bases). The CDR3 runs 15 residues. Germline-derived CDR1 and CDR2 are MDHEN and SYDVKM. The V end was cut by 0 bases, the J end by 1 base, with 9 bases between. CDR3 in DNA: TGTGCCAGCAGTTTATGGGCAGGGAGGAACACTGAAGCTTTCTTT. Encoded protein: CASSLWAGRNTEAFF.

The V call is TRBV20-1, the J call TRBJ1-5; 12 nucleotides align to TRBD1. CDR1 is DFQATT and CDR2 is SNEGSKA in the germline V gene (reference sequence). This CDR3 spans 15 amino acids. V lost 5 bases to trimming and J lost 11 bases; unmatched junction nucleotides: 13. As DNA, the CDR3 is TGCAGTGCTCCAGGGACAGGGGGCTCGGGAAGGTCCCAGCATTTT. Residues: CSAPGTGGSGRSQHF.

The V gene is TRBV27, the J gene TRBJ2-7; D not certain. The CDR3 runs to 15 residues. The V end lost 0 bases, the J end lost 7 bases, and 16 bases lay between the germline ends. In germline, CDR1 is MNHEY, CDR2 SMNVEV (reference sequence). The CDR3 DNA follows: TGTGCCAGCAGTTTATCGGATGGGTACTACAATGAGCAGTACTTC. It encodes CASSLSDGYYNEQYF.

The V call is TRBV25-1, the J call TRBJ2-4; 11 bases map to TRBD2. V shed 8 bases and J 13 bases; nucleotides not matched to a gene: 13. The CDR3 sequence is 14 residues long. Germline V gives CDR1 MGHDK, CDR2 SYGVNS. CDR3 in DNA: TGTGCCAGCTTTAGCGGGGGGGCTTACAATGAGCAGTACTTC. Residues: CASFSGGAYNEQYF.

V and J are TRBV30 and TRBJ2-1; D gene unclear. With 1 base removed from V and 6 bases from J, the gap between germline ends came to 10 bases. Per the germline V gene, CDR1 is GTSNPN and CDR2 is SVGIG (reference sequence). The CDR3 length is 13 residues. The CDR3 loop reads CAWSDGQLNEQFF. In DNA, the CDR3 is TGTGCCTGGAGTGACGGGCAGCTCAATGAGCAGTTCTTC.

This clonotype was counted a few times. The chain combines TRBV13 with TRBJ1-4, with TRBD1 as a possible D gene (6 bases). Trimming took 5 bases from V and 3 from J, leaving 7 bases between them. Germline loops: CDR1 PRHDT, CDR2 FYEKMQ (reference sequence). CDR3 length: 13 residues. CDR3 DNA: TGTGCCAGCAGCCAGGGGTCTAATGAAAAACTGTTTTTT. Protein: CASSQGSNEKLFF.